The source of this T cell receptor (beta chain) is a study of shared clonotypes between healthy human individuals. Notes on the study in general: Researchers found naive subsets generally carried larger estimated richness than memory subsets.

Remarks on this clone: Its antigen is unidentified.

Under the authors' procedure: Filtering of immunoSEQ junctional sequences could not match full-length read filtering. TCRdb keeps only in-frame clones here, not all; method: immunoSEQ multiplex PCR. That table furnishes V, J and clone size, whereas the DNA furnished D and trimming. The sample lists over a million clones, over 95% occurring once. The donors were adults (healthy and HIV-negative) with no recent acute infections or vaccinations. V lost 3 bases, J lost 3 bases, and 13 bases lay in between. The CDR3 is made up of 15 amino acids. CDR1 and CDR2 from the germline V gene are SGHNT and YYREEE (reference sequence).

The sequence derives from a man aged 25-40 years in good health. The chain is built from TRBV5-4 and TRBJ2-1; tentatively, D is TRBD2 (6 bases). The sequenced sample consisted of naive CD4+ T cells sorted from blood. Subset meaning: CD45RA+ positively selected. CDR3 DNA sequence: TGTGCCAGCAGCTCCCGGAGGGCTAACTACAATGAGCAGTTCTTC. Residues: CASSSRRANYNEQFF.